This T cell receptor (beta chain) was recovered during a study of blood T cell repertoires in COVID-19 (dated by TCRdb to about 2020). General notes on the study: The collaborator samples originated in the United States, Italy and Spain and spanned the acute and convalescent phases of COVID-19. The prospective study material was composed of cDNA or gDNA derived from T cells, B-cell-depleted T cells, or PBMCs. Subjects who had been exposed to COVID-19, were actively infected with it, or had recovered from it provided the deeply sampled blood TCRbeta repertoires that made up the dataset. The repertoires were released in a freely available public database meant as a resource for research on the immune response to SARS-CoV-2. Samples came from the ongoing ImmuneRACE study (first 160 participants) plus 1,254 subjects from 6 global collaborators. Sample metadata almost always included a de-identified subject ID, COVID-19 status, age in years and sex. HLA class I and class II types, where available, came from metadata supplied by the sample provider rather than from assay-based typing. Paper-wide results and their limitations: The quantity of clinical and demographic metadata differed by source and by participant and was supplied without curation.

TCRbeta CDR3 regions were amplified from genomic DNA using the immunoSEQ Assay, a bias-controlled multiplex PCR. As for the authors' bioinformatics: Within the assay, amplification of reference gene primers was used to estimate how many nucleated cells each sample contained. To quantify the absolute abundance of each unique TCRbeta CDR3 rearrangement, sequence reads were collapsed and filtered. For each sample, productive Simpson clonality was calculated as the square root of Simpson's diversity index over productive rearrangements. In TCRdb, the immuneACCESS table is reduced to in-frame sequences with V and J assigned. These tables do not hold every clone; where another copy was compared, an unresolved V gene accounts for under half, and the others remain unexplained. D and trimming come from the DNA, and the V and J calls and clone size come from that table. The sample table records around 300,000 clones; 75% to 90% of these occur just once. Roughly 2.5% of the sample lies in the top ten.

From a lookup of the germline V gene, CDR1 and CDR2 are SQVTM and ANQGSEA. V and J lose 7 bases and 1 base, and a span of 13 bases separates them. The cysteine opens and the phenylalanine closes a CDR3 of 13 amino acids. CDR3 DNA only is kept here, 39 bases in frame from base 1. With respect to this clone: It has no known antigen specificity. Per-base quality was not reported, and no clone a single base away is much larger than it.

Enrolling through a virtual design, the prospective study's participants ranged in age from roughly 18 to 95 years and lived across 24 United States geographic areas. To assign participants to cohorts, the prospective study relied on clinical history that participants themselves reported in a screening survey and a study questionnaire. Recovered participants in ImmuneRACE Cohort 3 were defined as having two consecutive negative NP/OP PCR tests, clearance from a healthcare professional, or resolution of symptoms. Each participant in the prospective study had whole blood, serum and a nasopharyngeal or oropharyngeal swab collected by mobile phlebotomists. Additional blood draws and questionnaires over an approximately 2-month period could optionally be provided by prospective study participants. Prospective study blood samples were shipped either frozen or at room temperature before DNA extraction.

The chain uses TRBV29-1 and TRBJ2-5, and possibly TRBD1, on 7 matching bases. The TCR originated in a woman aged 45-65 years who had recovered from COVID-19. Sequenced sample: PBMCs or T cells enriched from blood (not recorded which). The DNA is TGCAGCGCCGCGGGACAGATCCAAGAGACCCAGTACTTC. Its translation reads: CSAAGQIQETQYF.